This passage covers 31 T cell receptor beta chains from one sample sequenced in a study of tissue T cells after allogeneic stem cell transplantation. Method: immunoSEQ multiplex PCR; TCRdb's copy keeps in-frame clones and lacks some. The table has approximately 7,500 clones, 36% seen once; the top ten hold around 6.8%. Time point indicated: mouse harvest day 14 after allogeneic transplant. Tail vein injection delivered 10^7 T-cell-depleted bone marrow cells and 10^6 splenic CD5+ T cells. The sequenced sample was skin. The origin of the receptors is a female BALB/c mouse given C57BL/6 T cells with graft-versus-host disease after an allogeneic hematopoietic cell transplant.

As concerns this clone: The genes and germline here are from mouse. CDR3 bases read: TGTGCCAGCAGTTTCCTGGGAAACCAAGACACCCAGTAC. It translates to CASSFLGNQDTQY. The CDR3, in full, reads CASSFLGNQDTQYF. J is TRBJ2-5 and V is TRBV14, with a weak D call TRBD2 (5 bases). The read finishes 1 residue shy of the CDR3 end, and the germline J gene is used to complete it. V lost 1 base, J lost 0 bases, and 6 bases lay in between. Germline-derived CDR1 and CDR2 are SGHDT and FRDEAV. The CDR3 runs 14 residues.

Remarks on this clone: The gene names given are mouse names. The read gets to within 1 residue of the CDR3 end, and the germline J gene fills in the rest. This sample includes further DNA sequences coding for the same CDR3. This sequence joins TRBV26 and TRBJ2-7; 7 bases are shared with TRBD2. Germline CDR1 KGHPV, CDR2 FQNQEV (reference sequence). CDR3 length: 13 amino acids. Trimming removed 2 bases from V and 3 bases from J; junction bases left unmatched: 1. The chain's CDR3 is CASSLAGGYEQYF. CDR3 DNA (partial): TGTGCCAGCAGTCTGGCTGGGGGCTATGAACAGTAC.

This clone was seen only a few times. Germline and genes here are mouse. The sequenced CDR3 bases are TGTGCCAGCAGCTTAGGGTGGGGGGGCTATGCTGAGCAGTTC. Translated: CASSLGWGGYAEQF. The full CDR3 sequence reads CASSLGWGGYAEQFF. The rearrangement links TRBV3 to TRBJ2-1; 8 nucleotides match TRBD2. The CDR3 is cut off 1 residue early in the read; its end comes from the germline J gene. The V and J ends lost 1 base and 3 bases, in that order; junction bases with no gene match: 2. This CDR3 contains 15 residues. Germline V gene sequence: CDR1 SNHLY, CDR2 FYNGKV (reference sequence).

Of note for this clone: The genes and germline here are from mouse. The CDR3 end falls 1 residue outside the read, so it is completed with the germline J gene. This rearrangement joins TRBV16 to TRBJ2-5; tentatively, D is TRBD1 (5 bases). Germline CDR1 SGHSA, CDR2 FRNQAP. V was clipped by 5 bases and J by 2 bases, with 11 bases between them. This CDR3 comprises 14 residues. The CDR3 here is CASSLRQIQDTQYF. The CDR3 bases that were read are TGTGCAAGCAGCCTTAGACAGATCCAAGACACCCAGTAC.

This clone showed up just once. The listed genes are named as in mouse. The read is 1 residue too short to cover the CDR3 end, so that end is filled in from the germline J gene. V is TRBV26 and J is TRBJ1-1; D possibly corresponds to TRBD1 (6 bases). The CDR3 runs 13 residues. Trimming pared 6 bases from V and 4 bases from J, leaving 12 bases between. Per the germline V gene, CDR1 is KGHPV and CDR2 is FQNQEV (reference sequence). This CDR3 is CASRVQGGTEVFF. The CDR3 DNA, read in part, is TGTGCCAGCAGGGTACAGGGAGGCACAGAAGTCTTC.

Comment on this clone: Genes and germline come from the mouse. The CDR3 here is CASSLTGGGTEVFF. The CDR3 DNA, read in part, is TGTGCCAGCAGCCTGACAGGGGGAGGGACAGAAGTCTTC. The chain joins TRBV26 to TRBJ1-1, with TRBD1 matching over 9 bases. The read terminates 1 residue ahead of where the CDR3 ends, so the germline J gene completes it. The CDR3 contains 14 residues. In germline, CDR1 is KGHPV, CDR2 FQNQEV (reference sequence). V trimming: 6 bases; J trimming: 5 bases; junction bases outside the gene matches: 7.

This clone appeared a few times. The gene symbols are mouse symbols. The read stops 1 residue short of the end of the CDR3; the missing end is completed from the germline J gene. The chain joins TRBV31 to TRBJ2-7; D remains unclear. Germline V gives CDR1 GKSSPN, CDR2 SITVG. The CDR3 is 10 amino acids. The ends were cut back, 0 bases at V and 9 bases at J, with 6 bases in the middle. The sequenced CDR3 bases are TGTGCCTGGAGTCTAACAATACAGTAC. Translation: CAWSLTIQY. The CDR3 as a whole reads CAWSLTIQYF.

This clone has a handful of counts. Mouse gene names and germline throughout. The read gets to within 1 residue of the CDR3 end, and the germline J gene fills in the rest. V and J are TRBV19 and TRBJ2-3; the match to TRBD1 covers 8 bases. V lost 3 bases and J lost 3; bases outside the gene matches: 6. The CDR3 loop spans 15 amino acids. The germline V gene has CDR1 FNHDT and CDR2 SITEND (reference sequence). The sequenced CDR3 bases are TGTGCCAGCAGTAAGGGAACAGGGGGAGCAGAAACGCTGTAT. It is translated as CASSKGTGGAETLY. The whole CDR3 region reads CASSKGTGGAETLYF.

This clone has just a few counts. Gene labels here are mouse ones. The read gets to within 1 residue of the CDR3 end, and the germline J gene fills in the rest. The genes are TRBV26 and TRBJ2-5; no clear D. The CDR3 has 11 residues. V was cut by 4 bases and J by 6 bases, with 5 bases left in between. Per the germline V gene, CDR1 is KGHPV and CDR2 is FQNQEV (reference sequence). This CDR3 is CASSPGDTQYF. The CDR3 bases that were read are TGTGCCAGCAGTCCGGGGGACACCCAGTAC.

With respect to this clone: Germline and genes: mouse. From the germline J gene comes the end of the CDR3, since the read stops 1 residue before it. The genes are TRBV23 and TRBJ2-3; the tabulated D call, TRBD1, remains unverified against the DNA. The germline gives CDR1 KGHTA, CDR2 FQNQQP. The CDR3 consists of 18 residues. The DNA read from the CDR3 is TGCTCCAGCAGTCAATCGATAGGACAGGGGTCTAGTGCAGAAACGCTGTAT. Residues: CSSSQSIGQGSSAETLY. The CDR3 in its entirety is CSSSQSIGQGSSAETLYF.

As to this clone: These gene names are mouse names. Read sequence stops 1 residue before the CDR3 end, and the germline J gene provides the missing end. The chain recombines TRBV12-1 with TRBJ1-3; a weak D match, TRBD1 (5 bases). Germline V gives CDR1 SGHSN, CDR2 HYEKVE. The CDR3 totals 15 residues. Trimming stripped 4 bases from V and 0 bases from J, with 12 bases between. CDR3 residues: CASSRGTPSGNTLYF. The sequenced part of the CDR3 DNA is TGTGCCAGCTCACGCGGGACTCCTTCTGGAAATACGCTCTAT. The complete variable domain, with remaining parts taken from reference TRBV12-1 and TRBJ1-3, reads DSGVVQSPRHIIKEKGGRSVLTCIPISGHSNVVWYQQTLGKELKFLIQHYEKVERDKGFLPSRFSVQQFDDYHSEMNMSALELEDSAMYFCASSRGTPSGNTLYFGEGSRLIVV.

This clone appeared a few times. Gene names follow the mouse nomenclature. The CDR3 is cut off 1 residue early in the read; its end comes from the germline J gene. The V and J genes are TRBV26 and TRBJ1-1; 7 bases match TRBD1. V shed 3 bases, J shed 0 bases, and the junction held 1 base outside the gene matches. Germline-derived CDR1 and CDR2 are KGHPV and FQNQEV (reference sequence). The CDR3 covers 14 residues. CDR3 sequence reads: CASSLTGANTEVFF. CDR3 DNA (partial): TGTGCCAGCAGTCTCACAGGGGCAAACACAGAAGTCTTC.

Worth noting for this clone: Gene names are the mouse ones. The CDR3 end lies 1 residue beyond the end of the read and is filled in from the germline J gene. The chain is built from TRBV20 and TRBJ1-1; TRBD1 might be the D (6 bases). The germline V gene encodes CDR1 GFQATS and CDR2 STVNSAI. The CDR3 has 12 amino acids. V lost 5 bases and J lost 4, with 11 bases in between. Incomplete CDR3 DNA: TGTGGTGCTTGGCACAGGGCCACAGAAGTCTTC. Its translation: CGAWHRATEVF. The complete CDR3 protein is CGAWHRATEVFF.

Comments on this clone: All gene names here are mouse names. The read falls 1 residue short of the CDR3 end, and the missing part is taken from the germline J gene. The rearrangement uses TRBV13-2 and TRBJ2-1; 7 nucleotides match TRBD2. V trimming: 2 bases; J trimming: 1 base; junction bases outside the gene matches: 3. CDR1 and CDR2 from the germline V gene are NNHNN and SYGAGS (reference sequence). The CDR3 is made up of 15 amino acids. The chain's CDR3 is CASGDLLGNYAEQFF. The CDR3 bases that were read are TGTGCCAGCGGTGACTTACTGGGGAACTATGCTGAGCAGTTC.

On this clone itself: Any gene name here is a mouse gene name. The sequence runs out 1 residue before the end of the CDR3; the remainder is reconstructed from the germline J gene. The chain is built from TRBV2 and TRBJ2-4; weak D call: TRBD1 (6 bases). Germline lookup yields CDR1 LGHNA and CDR2 YSYQKL. The CDR3 totals 14 residues. With 2 bases removed from V and 0 bases from J, the gap between germline ends came to 6 bases. This chain's CDR3 is CASSQQGSQNTLYF. The sequenced CDR3 bases are TGTGCCAGCAGCCAACAGGGGAGTCAAAACACCTTGTAC.

Of note for this clone: Gene names and germline match the mouse. The read terminates 1 residue before the CDR3 end, so the remaining end is supplied by the germline J gene. This sequence joins TRBV26 and TRBJ2-1, with TRBD1 identical over 8 bases. After removal of 2 bases from V and 5 bases from J, the junction contained 5 bases not matched to a gene. Looked up from germline, CDR1 is KGHPV and CDR2 is FQNQEV (reference sequence). CDR3 length equals 15 residues. CDR3: CASSLRQGADAEQFF. CDR3 DNA (partial): TGTGCCAGCAGTCTGAGGCAGGGGGCTGATGCTGAGCAGTTC.

This clone has more than one count but fewer than ten. Gene names and germline refer to mouse. The read ends 1 residue early relative to the CDR3; the germline J gene fills the gap. This sequence joins TRBV2 and TRBJ2-3; D is uncertain. The germline V and J ends were trimmed by 0 bases and 0 bases, with 10 bases remaining between them. Germline V gives CDR1 LGHNA, CDR2 YSYQKL. This CDR3 region has 16 residues. Incomplete CDR3 DNA: TGTGCCAGCAGCCAAGATTTGGGCTCTAGTGCAGAAACGCTGTAT. Its protein product is CASSQDLGSSAETLY. The whole CDR3 is CASSQDLGSSAETLYF.

This clone was seen more than once but under ten times. These gene names are mouse names. The read terminates 1 residue ahead of where the CDR3 ends, so the germline J gene completes it. V usage is TRBV20 and J usage is TRBJ2-5; 9 bases align to TRBD2. The trim removed 0 bases at V and 2 bases at J, leaving 0 bases unmatched. Germline V gives CDR1 GFQATS, CDR2 STVNSAI. The CDR3 extends over 14 amino acids. CDR3 DNA, as far as it was read: TGTGGTGCTAGGGACTGGGGGGGCCAAGACACCCAGTAC. Amino acid sequence: CGARDWGGQDTQY. From start to end, the CDR3 is CGARDWGGQDTQYF.

Notes on this clone: The genes are named according to mouse. The read ends 1 residue shy of where the CDR3 ends; the end is completed using the germline J gene. This chain joins TRBV3 and TRBJ1-3, with 9 positions matching TRBD1. The CDR3 is made up of 17 amino acids. The V gene end was trimmed by 2 bases and the J gene end by 0 bases; junction bases not matched to a gene: 5. From germline, CDR1 is SNHLY and CDR2 FYNGKV (reference sequence). The CDR3 loop reads CASSLNRGPLSGNTLYF. Partial CDR3 DNA: TGTGCCAGCAGCTTAAACAGGGGGCCCCTTTCTGGAAATACGCTCTAT.

This clone is judged medium-sized. Here the gene names and germline are mouse. The read terminates 1 residue ahead of where the CDR3 ends, so the germline J gene completes it. This rearrangement joins TRBV14 to TRBJ1-3; D remains unclear. Trimming pared 5 bases from V and 4 bases from J, leaving 7 bases between. Germline V lookup: CDR1 SGHDT, CDR2 FRDEAV. CDR3 length: 12 residues. Incomplete CDR3 DNA: TGTGCCAGCAGACCGGGGGGAAATACGCTCTAT. Translating gives CASRPGGNTLY. The whole CDR3 region reads CASRPGGNTLYF. The variable domain in full, with the rest retrieved from reference TRBV14 and TRBJ1-3, is EAGVTQSPRYAVLQEGQAVSFWCDPISGHDTLYWYQQPRDQGPQLLVYFRDEAVIDNSQLPSDRFSAVRPKGTNSTLKIQSAKQGDTATYLCASRPGGNTLYFGEGSRLIVV.

This clone was picked up a small number of times. Genes and germline are mouse. The read ends 1 residue before the CDR3 terminus; that terminus is restored from the germline J gene. This chain uses TRBV3 with TRBJ1-3; the D is unclear. The CDR3 totals 11 residues. The germline V gene has CDR1 SNHLY and CDR2 FYNGKV (reference sequence). Trimming cost V 2 bases and J 5 bases, with 1 base left between them. The CDR3 protein is CASSLRNTLYF. The part of the CDR3 DNA that was read is TGTGCCAGCAGCTTACGAAATACGCTCTAT.

Details on this clone: Germline and genes: mouse. The read halts 1 residue ahead of the CDR3 end, with the missing end drawn from the germline J gene. The chain has TRBV26 and TRBJ2-2; the D is unclear. Deletions cut 4 bases from V and 1 base from J, with 7 bases between. Per germline, CDR1 KGHPV and CDR2 FQNQEV (reference sequence). CDR3 length: 14 amino acids. The sequenced CDR3 bases are TGTGCCAGCAGTCCCCTCCTAAACACCGGGCAGCTCTAC. Residues: CASSPLLNTGQLY. The entire CDR3 sequence reads CASSPLLNTGQLYF.

In the case of this clone: Germline and genes here are mouse. The read falls 1 residue short of the CDR3 end, and the missing part is taken from the germline J gene. The V gene is TRBV26, the J gene TRBJ2-5, with D hard to call. Trimming took off 0 bases at V and 2 bases at J, with 6 bases between the two ends. The CDR3 extends over 14 amino acids. The germline V gene encodes CDR1 KGHPV and CDR2 FQNQEV (reference sequence). Incomplete CDR3 DNA: TGTGCCAGCAGTCTGTCCCAAATCCAAGACACCCAGTAC. It encodes CASSLSQIQDTQY. The CDR3 reads in full as CASSLSQIQDTQYF.

Comments on this clone: The germline and genes are mouse ones. With the read ending 1 residue before the CDR3 end, the germline J gene is used to fill in that end. The V and J genes are TRBV5 and TRBJ2-3, with no clear D. CDR1 LGHNA and CDR2 YNLKQL come from the germline V gene (reference sequence). Trimming shortened V by 0 bases and J by 0 bases, and 4 bases separated the two germline ends. The CDR3 is made up of 14 amino acids. CDR3 loop: CASSQDGSAETLYF. The covered CDR3 bases are TGTGCCAGCAGCCAAGACGGTAGTGCAGAAACGCTGTAT.

A note on this clone: Genes and germline are mouse. The CDR3 is cut off 1 residue early in the read; its end comes from the germline J gene. V and J are TRBV5 and TRBJ2-4, with D possibly called TRBD1 or TRBD2 (5 bases each). This CDR3 spans 14 amino acids. V was trimmed by 0 bases and J by 5 bases, leaving 9 bases between them. The germline V gene has CDR1 LGHNA and CDR2 YNLKQL (reference sequence). The chain's CDR3 is CASSQDEGRNTLYF. The covered CDR3 bases are TGTGCCAGCAGCCAAGATGAGGGGCGAAACACCTTGTAC.

As regards this clone: Genes and germline are mouse. The read ends 1 residue before the CDR3 terminus; that terminus is restored from the germline J gene. The rearrangement links TRBV1 to TRBJ1-3; D is perhaps TRBD1 (5 bases). This CDR3 spans 14 amino acids. The germline V and J ends were trimmed by 5 bases and 0 bases, with 8 bases remaining between them. The germline V gene has CDR1 NSQYPW and CDR2 LRSPGD (reference sequence). The CDR3 DNA, read in part, is TGCACCTGCAGTCAGACAGATTCTGGAAATACGCTCTAT. Its protein is CTCSQTDSGNTLY. The full-length CDR3 reads as CTCSQTDSGNTLYF.

With regard to this clone: The genes are named according to mouse. The sequence runs out 1 residue before the end of the CDR3; the remainder is reconstructed from the germline J gene. The chain combines TRBV26 with TRBJ2-7; 7 positions match TRBD1. Germline CDR1 is KGHPV and CDR2 is FQNQEV (reference sequence). J was trimmed by 0 bases and V by 4 bases; bases with no gene match: 6. CDR3 size: 15 residues. The sequenced CDR3 bases are TGTGCCAGCAGTCCCGGCAGGGGGAGCTCCTATGAACAGTAC. It codes for CASSPGRGSSYEQY. The CDR3 as a whole reads CASSPGRGSSYEQYF.

This clone has a handful of counts. Mouse gene names and germline throughout. The read terminates 1 residue ahead of where the CDR3 ends, so the germline J gene completes it. The chain is built from TRBV1 and TRBJ2-7, with D maybe TRBD2 (6 bases). With 3 bases removed from V and 0 bases from J, the gap between germline ends came to 9 bases. The CDR3 has 14 residues. CDR1 and CDR2 from the germline V gene are NSQYPW and LRSPGD (reference sequence). This CDR3 reads CTCSARDSSYEQYF. The CDR3 bases that were read are TGCACCTGCAGTGCTAGGGACTCCTCCTATGAACAGTAC.

On this clone itself: The genes and germline here are from mouse. CDR3 region: CASSDLEYEQYF. The CDR3 bases that were read are TGTGCCAGCAGTGATTTGGAGTATGAACAGTAC. V is TRBV13-3 and J is TRBJ2-7, with D unresolved. The CDR3 end is not reached by the read, which stops 1 residue before it; the germline J gene fills it in. CDR1 NNHDY and CDR2 SYVADS come from the germline V gene. With 1 base removed from V and 4 bases from J, the gap between germline ends came to 6 bases. CDR3 size: 12 residues.

In the case of this clone: Any gene name here is a mouse gene name. The read terminates 1 residue before the CDR3 end, so the remaining end is supplied by the germline J gene. The J gene is TRBJ1-1, the V gene TRBV26; D is unclear. V lost 6 bases to trimming and J lost 0 bases, with 8 bases between them. CDR3 length: 13 residues. Germline values: CDR1 KGHPV, CDR2 FQNQEV (reference sequence). The CDR3 reads CASRHIANTEVFF. CDR3 bases read: TGTGCCAGCAGGCACATTGCAAACACAGAAGTCTTC.

This clone ranks as medium-sized. Germline and genes here are mouse. The CDR3 end is not reached by the read, which stops 1 residue before it; the germline J gene fills it in. The chain carries TRBV12-1 and TRBJ2-7, with 8 positions matching TRBD1. CDR1 is SGHSN, CDR2 HYEKVE, per germline. The CDR3 spans 15 residues. V lost 2 bases and J lost 0; bases outside the gene matches: 5. CDR3 DNA, as far as it was read: TGTGCCAGCTCTCCCGACAGGGGAAACTCCTATGAACAGTAC. This sequence encodes CASSPDRGNSYEQY. The entire CDR3 reads CASSPDRGNSYEQYF. Filled out from reference TRBV12-1 and TRBJ2-7, the complete variable domain reads DSGVVQSPRHIIKEKGGRSVLTCIPISGHSNVVWYQQTLGKELKFLIQHYEKVERDKGFLPSRFSVQQFDDYHSEMNMSALELEDSAMYFCASSPDRGNSYEQYFGPGTRLTVL.